The next 9 T cell receptor beta chains were all read from a single sample in a study of T cell responses to AZD1222 COVID-19 vaccine. The assay was immunoSEQ multiplex PCR, and TCRdb's table has in-frame clones only and misses some. This table holds approximately 46,000 clones, roughly 80% found once. The material sequenced was peripheral blood, taken on day 0 of AZD1222 vaccination. The origin of the receptors is an adult in good health.

The rearrangement links TRBV6-5 to TRBJ1-3; D gene ambiguous. Trimming removed 2 bases at V and 2 bases at J, with 7 bases between. Germline V CDR1 and CDR2: MNHEY, SVGAGI. The CDR3 is 14 amino acids. In DNA, the CDR3 is TGTGCCAGCAGTTACATCGACACTGGAAACACCATATATTTT. Encoded protein: CASSYIDTGNTIYF.

This clone has only a few counts. This sequence joins TRBV6-5 and TRBJ2-7; tentatively, D is TRBD1 (7 bases). Germline V lookup: CDR1 MNHEY, CDR2 SVGAGI. Trimming stripped 7 bases from V and 1 base from J, with 14 bases between. The CDR3 covers 14 residues. CDR3 sequence (DNA): TGTGCCAGCAACCCCAGGGGGGAATCCTACGAGCAGTACGTC. It translates to CASNPRGESYEQYV.

The chain combines TRBV4-2 with TRBJ1-5, with TRBD1 matching over 12 bases. CDR1 and CDR2 (germline): LGHNA, YNFKEQ. The CDR3 has 16 amino acids. Trimming removed 2 bases from V and 6 bases from J; junction bases left unmatched: 5. The CDR3 loop reads CASSQPGTGGTQPQHF. CDR3 DNA sequence: TGTGCCAGCAGCCAACCTGGGACAGGGGGCACTCAGCCCCAGCATTTT.

The rearrangement uses TRBV5-8 and TRBJ2-7, with D perhaps matching TRBD1 (5 bases). V was pared by 1 base and J by 3 bases, with 14 bases between. The CDR3 is 15 residues long. Per the germline V gene, CDR1 is SGHTS and CDR2 is YDEGEE. The CDR3 nucleotides are TGTGCCAGCAGCTTGATAGACGGACAATACTACGAGCAGTACTTC. Encoded protein: CASSLIDGQYYEQYF.

This clone was detected once. The gene calls are TRBV27 and TRBJ1-2, with a possible D match to TRBD1 (5 bases). V lost 6 bases and J 8 bases, leaving 16 bases between the germline ends. Germline-derived CDR1 and CDR2 are MNHEY and SMNVEV (reference sequence). The CDR3 is 13 residues long. CDR3 bases: TGTGCCAGCAGCAATAACAGGCGCCGGGGCTACACCTTC. Its translation is CASSNNRRRGYTF.

J is TRBJ2-2 and V is TRBV19; D is perhaps TRBD2 (5 bases). The germline V and J ends were trimmed by 4 bases and 5 bases, with 11 bases remaining between them. In germline, CDR1 is LNHDA, CDR2 SQIVND (reference sequence). There are 14 residues in the CDR3. The CDR3 nucleotides read TGTGCCAGTAGTACCGGGCCGGGGACCGGGGAGCTGTTTTTT. It specifies CASSTGPGTGELFF.

V and J are TRBV29-1 and TRBJ1-1; 9 nucleotides line up with TRBD1. Per the germline V gene, CDR1 is SQVTM and CDR2 is ANQGSEA. Germline trimming cut 5 bases from V and 11 bases from J; bases unmatched to any gene: 3. This CDR3 is 10 amino acids long. The CDR3 bases are TGCAGCGTTAGGGACAGGGTGGCTTTCTTT. As protein: CSVRDRVAFF.

The gene calls are TRBV28 and TRBJ2-1, with 11 bases fitting TRBD1. Germline-derived CDR1 and CDR2 are MDHEN and SYDVKM. The CDR3 has 16 amino acids. V shed 3 bases, J shed 9 bases, and the junction held 10 bases outside the gene matches. Written as DNA, the CDR3 is TGTGCCAGCAGTTTCTCAATTCCGGGACAGGGGGGTGAGCAGTTCTTC. Protein: CASSFSIPGQGGEQFF.

This clone occurred once. The chain links TRBV28 to TRBJ2-5; 9 bases map to TRBD1. CDR1 is MDHEN and CDR2 is SYDVKM in the germline V gene. CDR3 length: 16 residues. V was clipped by 5 bases and J by 2 bases; unmatched bases: 9. The DNA of the CDR3 is TGTGCCAGCAGTATTGGGGGGACAGGGTCTCAAGAGACCCAGTACTTC. Its protein is CASSIGGTGSQETQYF.